The entry below gives a single TCR beta chain sequence along with its context. Its antigen is not known. These data come from a study of post-analysis software for immune sequencing data. Study results and caveats: Patients showed TRBV5-6, TRBV5-1 and TRBV20-1 among a handful of TRBV segments more frequent than in controls.

V gave up 7 bases and J gave up 1 base, with 7 bases separating them. CDR3 length equals 13 residues. From germline, CDR1 is MNHEY and CDR2 SMNVEV (reference sequence). Unique molecular identifiers featured in each of the TCR beta cDNA libraries. MiXCR was run by TCRdb on the PCR reads, yielding one entry per CDR3 protein. The table includes roughly 700,000 distinct CDR3 sequences, approximately 30% detected once. The sequence derives from a girl between 10 and 17 years old with multiple sclerosis. This chain uses TRBV27 with TRBJ2-2; D might be TRBD1 (5 bases). The sequenced material came from blood. The CDR3 sequence: CASMGRNTGELFF. The CDR3 DNA sequence: TGTGCCAGCATGGGGCGGAACACCGGGGAGCTGTTTTTT.